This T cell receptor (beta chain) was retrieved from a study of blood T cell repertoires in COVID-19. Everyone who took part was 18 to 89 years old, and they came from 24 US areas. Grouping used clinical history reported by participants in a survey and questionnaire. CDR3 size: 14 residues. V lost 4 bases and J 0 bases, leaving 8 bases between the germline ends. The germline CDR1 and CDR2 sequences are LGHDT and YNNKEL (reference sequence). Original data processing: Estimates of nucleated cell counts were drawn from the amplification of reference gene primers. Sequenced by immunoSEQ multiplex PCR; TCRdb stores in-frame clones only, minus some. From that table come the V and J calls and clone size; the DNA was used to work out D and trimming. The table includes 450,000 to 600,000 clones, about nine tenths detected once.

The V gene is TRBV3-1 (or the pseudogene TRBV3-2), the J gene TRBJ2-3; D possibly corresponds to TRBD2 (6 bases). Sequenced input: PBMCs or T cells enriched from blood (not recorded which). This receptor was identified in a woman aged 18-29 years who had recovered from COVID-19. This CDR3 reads CASSLRESTDTQYF. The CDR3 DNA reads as TGTGCCAGCAGCCTCCGGGAGAGCACAGATACGCAGTATTTT.